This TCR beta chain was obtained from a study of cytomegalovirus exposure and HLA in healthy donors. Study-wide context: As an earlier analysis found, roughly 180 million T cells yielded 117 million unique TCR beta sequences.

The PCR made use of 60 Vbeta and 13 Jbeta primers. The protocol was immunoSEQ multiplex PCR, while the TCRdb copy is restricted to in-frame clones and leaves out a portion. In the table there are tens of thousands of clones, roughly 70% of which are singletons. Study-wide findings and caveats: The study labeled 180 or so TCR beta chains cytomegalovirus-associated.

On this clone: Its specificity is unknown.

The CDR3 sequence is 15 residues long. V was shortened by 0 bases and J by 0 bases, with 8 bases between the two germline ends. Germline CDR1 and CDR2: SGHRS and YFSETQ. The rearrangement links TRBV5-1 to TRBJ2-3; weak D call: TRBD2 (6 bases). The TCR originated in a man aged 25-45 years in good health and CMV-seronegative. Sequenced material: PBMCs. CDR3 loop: CASSLAGVSTDTQYF. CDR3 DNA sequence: TGCGCCAGCAGCTTGGCGGGGGTTAGCACAGATACGCAGTATTTT.